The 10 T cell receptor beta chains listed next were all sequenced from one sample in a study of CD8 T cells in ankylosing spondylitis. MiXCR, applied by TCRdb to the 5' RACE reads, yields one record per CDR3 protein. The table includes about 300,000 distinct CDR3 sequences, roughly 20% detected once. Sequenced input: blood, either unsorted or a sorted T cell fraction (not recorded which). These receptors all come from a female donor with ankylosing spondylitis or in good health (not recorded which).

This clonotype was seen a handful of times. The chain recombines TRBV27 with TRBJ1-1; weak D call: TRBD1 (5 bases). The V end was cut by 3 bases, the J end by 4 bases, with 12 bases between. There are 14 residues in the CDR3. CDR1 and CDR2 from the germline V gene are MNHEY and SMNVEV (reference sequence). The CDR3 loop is CASSFGRGGTEAFF. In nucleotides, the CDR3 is TGTGCCAGCAGTTTTGGGAGGGGTGGCACTGAAGCTTTCTTT.

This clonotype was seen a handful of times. CDR3 protein: CSAHVLAAPSTDTQYF. The CDR3 DNA is TGCAGTGCTCACGTACTAGCGGCACCTAGCACAGATACGCAGTATTTT. The chain links TRBV20-1 to TRBJ2-3, with 8 bases fitting TRBD2. There are 16 residues in the CDR3. Trimming cost V 5 bases and J 0 bases; bases outside gene matches: 10. Germline CDR1 is DFQATT and CDR2 is SNEGSKA (reference sequence).

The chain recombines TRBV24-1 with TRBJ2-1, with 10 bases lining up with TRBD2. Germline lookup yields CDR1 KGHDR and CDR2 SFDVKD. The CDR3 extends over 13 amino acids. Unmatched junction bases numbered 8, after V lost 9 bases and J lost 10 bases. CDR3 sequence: CATGLAGAREQFF. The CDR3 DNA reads TGTGCCACCGGGCTAGCGGGAGCCCGGGAGCAGTTCTTC.

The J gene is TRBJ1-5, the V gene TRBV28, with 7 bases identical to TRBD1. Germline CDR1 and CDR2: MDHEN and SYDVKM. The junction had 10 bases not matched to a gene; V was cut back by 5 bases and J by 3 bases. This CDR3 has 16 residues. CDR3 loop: CASSPGGVGFNQPQHF. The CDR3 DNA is TGTGCCAGCAGTCCAGGGGGGGTGGGGTTCAATCAGCCCCAGCATTTT.

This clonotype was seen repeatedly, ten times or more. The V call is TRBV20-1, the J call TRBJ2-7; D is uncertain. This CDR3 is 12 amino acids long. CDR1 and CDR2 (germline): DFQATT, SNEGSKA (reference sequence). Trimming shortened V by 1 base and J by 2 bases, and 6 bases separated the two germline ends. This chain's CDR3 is CSARVSTYEQYF. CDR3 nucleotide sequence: TGCAGTGCTAGAGTATCCACCTACGAGCAGTACTTC.

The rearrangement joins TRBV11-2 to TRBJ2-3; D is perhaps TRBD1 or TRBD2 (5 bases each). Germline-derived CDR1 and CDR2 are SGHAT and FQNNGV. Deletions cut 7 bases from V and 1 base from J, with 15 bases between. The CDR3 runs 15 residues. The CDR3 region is CASTPGFGGTDTQYF. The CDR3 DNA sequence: TGTGCCAGCACCCCAGGGTTCGGGGGCACAGATACGCAGTATTTT.

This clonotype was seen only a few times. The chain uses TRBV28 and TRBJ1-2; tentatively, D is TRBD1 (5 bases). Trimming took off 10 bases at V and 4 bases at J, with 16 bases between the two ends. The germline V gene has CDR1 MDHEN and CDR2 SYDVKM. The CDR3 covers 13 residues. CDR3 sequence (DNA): TGTGCCATTCAGGCAGGGCGCGGCTATGGCTACACCTTC. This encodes CAIQAGRGYGYTF.

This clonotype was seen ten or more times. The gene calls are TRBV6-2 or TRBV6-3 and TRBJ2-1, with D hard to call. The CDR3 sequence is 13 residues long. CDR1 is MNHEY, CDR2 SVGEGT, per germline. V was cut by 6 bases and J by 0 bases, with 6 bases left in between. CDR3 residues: CASSESSYNEQFF. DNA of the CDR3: TGTGCCAGCAGCGAAAGCTCCTACAATGAGCAGTTCTTC.

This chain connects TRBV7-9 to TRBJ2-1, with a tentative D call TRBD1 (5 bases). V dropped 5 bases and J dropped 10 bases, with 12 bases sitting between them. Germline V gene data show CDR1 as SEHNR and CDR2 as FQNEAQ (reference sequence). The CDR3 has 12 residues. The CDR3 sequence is CASSPGSREQFF. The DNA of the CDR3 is TGTGCCAGCAGCCCAGGGTCACGAGAGCAGTTCTTC.

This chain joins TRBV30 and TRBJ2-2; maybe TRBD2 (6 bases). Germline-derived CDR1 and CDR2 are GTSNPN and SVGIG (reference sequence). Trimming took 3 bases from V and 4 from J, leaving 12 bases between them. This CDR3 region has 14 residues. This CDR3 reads CAWRVAGGTGELFF. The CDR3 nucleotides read TGTGCCTGGAGGGTGGCCGGGGGCACCGGGGAGCTGTTTTTT.